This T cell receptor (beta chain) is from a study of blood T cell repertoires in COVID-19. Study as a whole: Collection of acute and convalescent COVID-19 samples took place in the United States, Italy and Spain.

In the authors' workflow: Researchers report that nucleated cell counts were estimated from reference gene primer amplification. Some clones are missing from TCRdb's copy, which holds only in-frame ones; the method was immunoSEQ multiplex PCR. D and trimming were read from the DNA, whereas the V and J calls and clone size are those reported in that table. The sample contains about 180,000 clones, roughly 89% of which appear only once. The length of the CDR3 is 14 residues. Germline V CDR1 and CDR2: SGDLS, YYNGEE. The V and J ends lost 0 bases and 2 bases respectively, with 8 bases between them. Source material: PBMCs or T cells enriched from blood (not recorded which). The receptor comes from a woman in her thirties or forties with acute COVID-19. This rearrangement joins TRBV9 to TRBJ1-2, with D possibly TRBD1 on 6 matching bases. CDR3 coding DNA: TGTGCCAGCAGCGTAGGGACAGCGAACTATGGCTACACCTTC. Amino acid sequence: CASSVGTANYGYTF.